The rows below give T cell receptor beta chains drawn from one sample of a study of esophageal squamous cell carcinoma under preoperative chemotherapy. MiXCR, applied by TCRdb to the PCR reads, yields one record per CDR3 protein. The sample carries more than 15,000 distinct CDR3 sequences, just under 50% recorded once. This sample was obtained from a patient given preoperative chemotherapy. These receptor sequences come from a human donor with esophageal squamous cell carcinoma. The donor label of this sample is uncertain. Both conserved end residues are trimmed from each CDR3. Each record gives: V gene, D gene, J gene, CDR3 protein. The D gene is left open where the match is weak.

TRBV7-2	.	.	ASSLVPGSTYEQY
TRBV20-1	.	TRBJ2-5	SARVVGETQY
TRBV7-2	.	TRBJ2-2	ASSLHRNTGELF
TRBV7-2	TRBD2	.	ASSLSGGAGETQF
TRBV24-1	.	TRBJ2-6	ATSDSGRFSGANVLT
TRBV5-4	TRBD2	TRBJ2-1	ASSSWLGTSGNNEQF
TRBV10-3	TRBD2	TRBJ2-3	AISVGTSGPGGTQY
TRBV7-8	.	TRBJ2-6	ASSLDVGARGANVLT
TRBV23-1	TRBD1	TRBJ2-6	ASKLQGAGANVLT
TRBV19	TRBD2	TRBJ2-5	ASSVAGGPQY
TRBV11-3	.	TRBJ2-1	ASSRGGGGETQF
TRBV18	.	TRBJ2-3	ASSPSMDTQY
TRBV15	.	.	ATSRVGGGQEETQY
TRBV7-9	.	TRBJ2-3	ASSPPGLRATDTQY
TRBV7-2	.	TRBJ2-4	ASSWRGGHNQNIQY
TRBV27	TRBD2	TRBJ2-5	ASSPPSSGTLRKQY
TRBV7-2	.	TRBJ2-3	ASRSPSGKNTQY
TRBV19	.	TRBJ2-1	ASKSLGAGLEQF
TRBV27	.	.	ASSLTPALEQY
TRBV12-3/TRBV12-4	.	TRBJ2-2	ASSARTNTGELF
TRBV7-8	.	TRBJ1-1	ASSPQTRNTEAF
TRBV7-3	.	TRBJ2-3	ASSLGTKDTQY